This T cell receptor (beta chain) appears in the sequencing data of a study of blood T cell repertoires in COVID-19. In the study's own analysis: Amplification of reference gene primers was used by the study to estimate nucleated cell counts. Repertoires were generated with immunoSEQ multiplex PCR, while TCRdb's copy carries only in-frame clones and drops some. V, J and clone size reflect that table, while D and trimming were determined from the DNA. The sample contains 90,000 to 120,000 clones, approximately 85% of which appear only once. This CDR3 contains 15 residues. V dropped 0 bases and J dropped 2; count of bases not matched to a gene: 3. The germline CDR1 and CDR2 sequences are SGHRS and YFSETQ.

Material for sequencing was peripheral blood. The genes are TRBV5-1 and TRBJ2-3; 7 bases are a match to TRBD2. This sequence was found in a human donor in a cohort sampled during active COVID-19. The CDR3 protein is CASSLGSGFTDTQYF. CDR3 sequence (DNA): TGCGCCAGCAGCTTGGGTAGCGGGTTCACAGATACGCAGTATTTT.